The clone carrying this T cell receptor beta chain was observed at least ten times. Germline V gene sequence: CDR1 SEHNR, CDR2 FQNEAQ (reference sequence). This CDR3 spans 15 amino acids. The V and J ends lost 7 bases and 0 bases respectively, with 15 bases between them. This sample is drawn from a study of T-cell reconstitution after alpha-beta-depleted transplantation in children. TCRbeta library preparation incorporated unique molecular identifiers. MiXCR, run by TCRdb on the PCR reads, gives a single entry per CDR3 protein. The table has 170,000 or so distinct CDR3 sequences, 6.5% to 7.5% seen once.

This specimen was PBMCs from the stem cell graft donor, taken from the stem cell graft. The chain carries TRBV7-9 and TRBJ1-1; D gene ambiguous. This sequence was found in a human donor who donated a stem cell graft to a child with Wiskott-Aldrich syndrome. The CDR3 reads CASNLVQQLNTEAFF. In DNA form, the CDR3 reads TGTGCCAGCAATCTTGTACAGCAACTGAACACTGAAGCTTTCTTT.